This T cell receptor beta chain is drawn from a study of blood T cell repertoires in COVID-19. Whole-study context: Whether acute or convalescent, the COVID-19 samples came from the United States, Italy and Spain. T cells, B-cell-depleted T cells, or PBMCs provided the cDNA or gDNA that served as material.

As handled by the study authors: Amplification of reference gene primers was used by the study to estimate nucleated cell counts. TCRdb's copy holds only in-frame clones and misses some; the assay was immunoSEQ multiplex PCR. The V and J calls and clone size are taken from that table; D and trimming were inferred from the DNA. Of around 200,000 clones listed, around nine tenths are singletons. Germline V gives CDR1 SGHRS, CDR2 YFSETQ. The ends lost 4 bases at V and 0 bases at J; junction bases unmatched: 8. The CDR3 is 16 amino acids. This TCR was recovered from a woman younger than 30 who had recovered from COVID-19. J is TRBJ2-3 and V is TRBV5-1, with TRBD2 matching over 7 bases. Sequencing was done on a sample of peripheral blood. The CDR3 coding sequence is TGCGCCAGCAGCACCGGGGGGTCTACTAGCACAGATACGCAGTATTTT. It is translated as CASSTGGSTSTDTQYF.